A selection of T cell receptor beta chains follows, all from one sample in a study of T cell responses to AZD1222 COVID-19 vaccine. Assay used: immunoSEQ multiplex PCR; TCRdb lists only in-frame clones, some missing. In the table there are 250,000 or so clones, 85% to 95% of which are singletons. The specimen comprised peripheral blood, sampled on day 0 of AZD1222 vaccination. The source is an adult in good health. Both conserved end residues are part of each CDR3. The order of the fields is V gene, D gene, J gene, clone size, CDR3 DNA, CDR3 protein. D genes are given only for firm matches. Rows give clone size only sometimes, using once, few, many, or a class for an expanded clone.

v_gene: TRBV18
d_gene: NA
j_gene: TRBJ1-6
abundance: NA
CDR3nt: TGTGCCAGCTCACTACGGGGCCTAAATTCACCCCTCCACTTT
CDR3aa: CASSLRGLNSPLHF

v_gene: TRBV7-2
d_gene: NA
j_gene: TRBJ2-6
abundance: once
CDR3nt: TGTGCCAGCAGCGCCGGAGGATTTAAAAAAGTCCTGACTTTC
CDR3aa: CASSAGGFKKVLTF

v_gene: TRBV7-2
d_gene: NA
j_gene: TRBJ2-5
abundance: once
CDR3nt: TGTGCCAGCAGCTTACGCGGAAAGACCCAGTACTTC
CDR3aa: CASSLRGKTQYF

v_gene: TRBV19
d_gene: NA
j_gene: TRBJ2-1
abundance: once
CDR3nt: TGTGCCAGTAGCTTCGGGAACTCGGTGGATGAGCAGTTCTTC
CDR3aa: CASSFGNSVDEQFF

v_gene: TRBV27
d_gene: NA
j_gene: TRBJ1-2
abundance: once
CDR3nt: TGTGCCAGCAGTTTCACAGGCTATGGCTACACCTTC
CDR3aa: CASSFTGYGYTF

v_gene: TRBV7-8
d_gene: TRBD2
j_gene: TRBJ2-1
abundance: few
CDR3nt: TGTGCCAGCAGCTTAGGGGCGGGAGGGCCATACAATGAGCAGTTCTTC
CDR3aa: CASSLGAGGPYNEQFF

v_gene: TRBV7-9
d_gene: TRBD1
j_gene: TRBJ1-4
abundance: NA
CDR3nt: TGTGCCATTAGCGACAGGGGGCTGACTAATGAAAAACTGTTTTTT
CDR3aa: CAISDRGLTNEKLFF

v_gene: TRBV19
d_gene: TRBD1
j_gene: TRBJ1-5
abundance: NA
CDR3nt: TGTGCCAGTAGTATAGCCCGGACAGGTTTGAAGAGCAATCAGCCCCAGCATTTT
CDR3aa: CASSIARTGLKSNQPQHF

v_gene: TRBV2
d_gene: TRBD2
j_gene: TRBJ2-7
abundance: once
CDR3nt: TGTGCCAGCGGGGGACTAGCGGGATATGAGCAGTACTTC
CDR3aa: CASGGLAGYEQYF

v_gene: TRBV10-3
d_gene: TRBD1
j_gene: TRBJ1-1
abundance: NA
CDR3nt: TGTGCCAGCCAGGACAGGGAGAACACTGAAGCTTTCTTT
CDR3aa: CASQDRENTEAFF

v_gene: TRBV7-2
d_gene: NA
j_gene: TRBJ2-7
abundance: NA
CDR3nt: TGTGCCAGCAGCTCAACAGGTACCAGGGCCTACGAGCAGTACTTC
CDR3aa: CASSSTGTRAYEQYF

v_gene: TRBV21-1
d_gene: NA
j_gene: TRBJ2-7
abundance: NA
CDR3nt: TGTGCCAGCAGCAAATTGCAGGTGGGCTACGAGCAGTACTTC
CDR3aa: CASSKLQVGYEQYF

v_gene: TRBV28
d_gene: NA
j_gene: TRBJ1-1
abundance: NA
CDR3nt: TGTGCCAGCACCCTACGGGGGGGAGCTTTCTTT
CDR3aa: CASTLRGGAFF

v_gene: TRBV9
d_gene: NA
j_gene: TRBJ1-1
abundance: NA
CDR3nt: TGTGCCAGCGCCCTCCGATGGGACACTGAAGCTTTCTTT
CDR3aa: CASALRWDTEAFF

v_gene: TRBV13
d_gene: TRBD2
j_gene: TRBJ2-3
abundance: NA
CDR3nt: TGTGCCAGCAGCTCACAGTGGGGAGGGCGTACGCAGTATTTT
CDR3aa: CASSSQWGGRTQYF

v_gene: TRBV4-2
d_gene: TRBD2
j_gene: TRBJ2-7
abundance: NA
CDR3nt: TGTGCCAGCAGCCACGCTCCGGGACTAGCGGGGGAAAACTCCTACGAGCAGTACTTC
CDR3aa: CASSHAPGLAGENSYEQYF

v_gene: TRBV13
d_gene: TRBD1
j_gene: TRBJ1-1
abundance: NA
CDR3nt: TGTGCCAGGTTGGGACAGGGTGCCATGAACACTGAAGCTTTCTTT
CDR3aa: CARLGQGAMNTEAFF

v_gene: TRBV4-3
d_gene: TRBD2
j_gene: TRBJ2-3
abundance: once
CDR3nt: TGCGCCAGCAGCCAAGGGGCTAGCGGGAGCGTTACGCAGTATTTT
CDR3aa: CASSQGASGSVTQYF

v_gene: TRBV5-1
d_gene: NA
j_gene: TRBJ2-1
abundance: NA
CDR3nt: TGCGCCAGCAGCTTGGCGGGCAGCTACAATGAGCAGTTCTTC
CDR3aa: CASSLAGSYNEQFF

v_gene: TRBV7-2
d_gene: TRBD2
j_gene: TRBJ2-7
abundance: NA
CDR3nt: TGTGCCAGCAGCCCCCAACGATCGGGAGGGCCCCGCGAGCAGTACTTC
CDR3aa: CASSPQRSGGPREQYF

v_gene: TRBV24-1
d_gene: TRBD1
j_gene: TRBJ2-5
abundance: NA
CDR3nt: TGTGCCACCAGTGACCTTACAGGGGGCGGAGAGACCCAGTACTTC
CDR3aa: CATSDLTGGGETQYF

v_gene: TRBV9
d_gene: TRBD1
j_gene: TRBJ1-2
abundance: few
CDR3nt: TGTGCCAGCAGCGTCATAGGGACAGGGTTTGGCTACACCTTC
CDR3aa: CASSVIGTGFGYTF

v_gene: TRBV7-7
d_gene: NA
j_gene: TRBJ1-4
abundance: NA
CDR3nt: TGTGCCAGCAGCCCTTACGGGGGTGAAAAACTGTTTTTT
CDR3aa: CASSPYGGEKLFF

v_gene: TRBV7-2
d_gene: NA
j_gene: TRBJ2-5
abundance: NA
CDR3nt: TGTGCCAGCAGCTTAGGAGGGGGGAGGGGAGAGACCCAGTACTTC
CDR3aa: CASSLGGGRGETQYF

v_gene: TRBV3-1/TRBV3-2
d_gene: NA
j_gene: TRBJ2-1
abundance: NA
CDR3nt: TGTGCCAGCAGCCAATTTGACTCCGCTCCCCTCAATGAGCAGTTCTTC
CDR3aa: CASSQFDSAPLNEQFF

v_gene: TRBV6-5
d_gene: TRBD1
j_gene: TRBJ1-2
abundance: NA
CDR3nt: TGTGCCAGCAGACCGACAGGGTCCTATGGCTACACCTTC
CDR3aa: CASRPTGSYGYTF

v_gene: TRBV7-3
d_gene: TRBD2
j_gene: TRBJ2-1
abundance: NA
CDR3nt: TGTGCCAGCAGCGAAGGACTAGCGGGAGGGTCGGGTGATGAGCAGTTCTTC
CDR3aa: CASSEGLAGGSGDEQFF

v_gene: TRBV12-3/TRBV12-4
d_gene: NA
j_gene: TRBJ2-2
abundance: NA
CDR3nt: TGTGCCAGCAGTTTGAACGGCGGGGAGCTGTTTTTT
CDR3aa: CASSLNGGELFF

v_gene: TRBV7-9
d_gene: NA
j_gene: TRBJ2-3
abundance: NA
CDR3nt: TGTGCCAGCAGCTTAGAGGCTGGGGGAGCTACGAATACGCAGTATTTT
CDR3aa: CASSLEAGGATNTQYF

v_gene: TRBV27
d_gene: NA
j_gene: TRBJ1-3
abundance: NA
CDR3nt: TGTGCCAGCAGGGGAGAACAGGCGCTCTCTGGAAACACCATATATTTT
CDR3aa: CASRGEQALSGNTIYF

v_gene: TRBV10-3
d_gene: TRBD2
j_gene: TRBJ2-1
abundance: NA
CDR3nt: TGTGCCACTGCTAGCGGATCGTACAATGAGCAGTTCTTC
CDR3aa: CATASGSYNEQFF

v_gene: TRBV5-1
d_gene: NA
j_gene: TRBJ2-1
abundance: once
CDR3nt: TGCGCCAGCAGCGCCCGGGACAGCGGGGGAAGCTCCTACAATGAGCAGTTCTTC
CDR3aa: CASSARDSGGSSYNEQFF

v_gene: TRBV28
d_gene: NA
j_gene: TRBJ1-6
abundance: NA
CDR3nt: TGTGCCAGCAGTTTATTCAATTCACCCCTCCACTTT
CDR3aa: CASSLFNSPLHF

v_gene: TRBV27
d_gene: TRBD1
j_gene: TRBJ1-4
abundance: NA
CDR3nt: TGTGCCAGCAAAACGGACAGGGTTACTAATGAAAAACTGTTTTTT
CDR3aa: CASKTDRVTNEKLFF

v_gene: TRBV14
d_gene: NA
j_gene: TRBJ2-3
abundance: NA
CDR3nt: TGTGCCAGCAGTCAGACTGGAACAGATACGCAGTATTTT
CDR3aa: CASSQTGTDTQYF

v_gene: TRBV18
d_gene: NA
j_gene: TRBJ1-1
abundance: NA
CDR3nt: TGTGCCAGCTCACACGACAAGAACACTGAAGCTTTCTTT
CDR3aa: CASSHDKNTEAFF

v_gene: TRBV7-3
d_gene: NA
j_gene: TRBJ1-1
abundance: NA
CDR3nt: TGTGCCAGCAGCTTAGGGTCGAACACTGAAGCTTTCTTT
CDR3aa: CASSLGSNTEAFF

v_gene: TRBV28
d_gene: NA
j_gene: TRBJ2-7
abundance: NA
CDR3nt: TGTGCCAGCAGTTTAGCACGCTACGAGCAGTACTTC
CDR3aa: CASSLARYEQYF

v_gene: TRBV5-1
d_gene: TRBD1
j_gene: TRBJ2-1
abundance: NA
CDR3nt: TGCGCCACCTTTGGGGACAGGGTTGGTGAGCAGTTCTTC
CDR3aa: CATFGDRVGEQFF

v_gene: TRBV12-5
d_gene: TRBD1
j_gene: TRBJ1-1
abundance: few
CDR3nt: TGTGCTAGTGGTTTGGCAACCCCGAGGGGGCAGCCGATGAACACTGAAGCTTTCTTT
CDR3aa: CASGLATPRGQPMNTEAFF

v_gene: TRBV7-3
d_gene: TRBD1
j_gene: TRBJ1-2
abundance: NA
CDR3nt: TGTGCCAGCAGCTTAACCGGGACAGGGGTGGGTGGCTACACCTTC
CDR3aa: CASSLTGTGVGGYTF

v_gene: TRBV9
d_gene: NA
j_gene: TRBJ2-1
abundance: NA
CDR3nt: TGTGCCAGCAGCGTAGGGGCTCCCAATGAGCAGTTCTTC
CDR3aa: CASSVGAPNEQFF

v_gene: TRBV6-6
d_gene: NA
j_gene: TRBJ2-2
abundance: NA
CDR3nt: TGTGCCAGCAGTCCAGGGGCCTCGAACACCGGGGAGCTGTTTTTT
CDR3aa: CASSPGASNTGELFF

v_gene: TRBV29-1
d_gene: NA
j_gene: TRBJ1-2
abundance: NA
CDR3nt: TGCAGCGTTGAATCGGGTATCGGCTATGGCTACACCTTC
CDR3aa: CSVESGIGYGYTF

v_gene: TRBV6-1
d_gene: NA
j_gene: TRBJ2-3
abundance: NA
CDR3nt: TGTGCCAGCAAGCCAGGCACAGATACGCAGTATTTT
CDR3aa: CASKPGTDTQYF

v_gene: TRBV19
d_gene: NA
j_gene: TRBJ1-2
abundance: once
CDR3nt: TGTGCCAGTAGTTGGGGGGATCTAGAAGCTAACTATGGCTACACCTTC
CDR3aa: CASSWGDLEANYGYTF

v_gene: TRBV7-9
d_gene: NA
j_gene: TRBJ1-4
abundance: NA
CDR3nt: TGTGCCAGCAGCTTCTTCCAGGGTGGAGAAAAACTGTTTTTT
CDR3aa: CASSFFQGGEKLFF

v_gene: TRBV5-6
d_gene: NA
j_gene: TRBJ2-7
abundance: NA
CDR3nt: TGTGCCAGCAGCTTGGCGGGCAGGGTGGACGACGAGCAGTACTTC
CDR3aa: CASSLAGRVDDEQYF

v_gene: TRBV9
d_gene: TRBD2
j_gene: TRBJ2-2
abundance: NA
CDR3nt: TGTGCCAGCAGCGTAGATAGCGGGAGTGGGGAGCTGTTTTTT
CDR3aa: CASSVDSGSGELFF

v_gene: TRBV24-1
d_gene: NA
j_gene: TRBJ2-2
abundance: NA
CDR3nt: TGTGCCACCAGTGATTGGCGGGATAAGAACACCGGGGAGCTGTTTTTT
CDR3aa: CATSDWRDKNTGELFF

v_gene: TRBV7-9
d_gene: NA
j_gene: TRBJ1-1
abundance: once
CDR3nt: TGTGCCAGCAGCTATGCGGGCACTGAAGCTTTCTTT
CDR3aa: CASSYAGTEAFF

v_gene: TRBV10-1
d_gene: TRBD1
j_gene: TRBJ1-1
abundance: NA
CDR3nt: TGCGCCAGCAGTGAGCAGGGGGGAACGAACACTGAAGCTTTCTTT
CDR3aa: CASSEQGGTNTEAFF

v_gene: TRBV4-2
d_gene: NA
j_gene: TRBJ1-4
abundance: NA
CDR3nt: TGTGCCAGCAGCCAAGCCCCGGACAATGAAAAACTGTTTTTT
CDR3aa: CASSQAPDNEKLFF

v_gene: TRBV18
d_gene: TRBD1
j_gene: TRBJ2-2
abundance: NA
CDR3nt: TGTGCCAGCTCACCTCAGGGGGCGAACACCGGGGAGCTGTTTTTT
CDR3aa: CASSPQGANTGELFF

v_gene: TRBV28
d_gene: NA
j_gene: TRBJ2-5
abundance: NA
CDR3nt: TGTGCCAGCAGCAAGGGACGGAGCCAAGAGACCCAGTACTTC
CDR3aa: CASSKGRSQETQYF

v_gene: TRBV19
d_gene: NA
j_gene: TRBJ1-1
abundance: NA
CDR3nt: TGTGCCAGTAGTACCCAGGGGAACACTGAAGCTTTCTTT
CDR3aa: CASSTQGNTEAFF

v_gene: TRBV10-3
d_gene: NA
j_gene: TRBJ1-2
abundance: few
CDR3nt: TGTGCCATCAGTGAGATGGGGCAAGGGAATGGCTACACCTTC
CDR3aa: CAISEMGQGNGYTF